The clone carrying this TCR beta chain was counted a single time. Its antigen is still unknown. Produced via immunoSEQ multiplex PCR; TCRdb's table is partial and in-frame only. The sample shows some 460,000 clones, 80% to 90% of them seen only once. This sample is drawn from a study of Ad26.COV2.S vaccination and SARS-CoV-2 variants. The study, taken as a whole, reports: Compared with placebo recipients, vaccine recipients had higher spike-specific TCR breadth.

Treatment of the sample: 15 to 20 received Ad26.COV2.S at low or high dose, single or two shots; 5 received placebo; per-sample allocation not given. Following the first vaccine or placebo injection, samples were taken on day 63. Donation was by an adult aged 18-55 years who was in Boston. V dropped 1 base and J dropped 3; count of bases not matched to a gene: 3. The CDR3 consists of 14 residues. Germline V lookup: CDR1 SGHAT, CDR2 FQNNGV. The sample was peripheral blood, taken in a trial of Ad26.COV2.S vaccine versus placebo. The V call is TRBV11-2, the J call TRBJ2-7, with 7 bases aligning to TRBD1. This clonotype originated in a person between 18 and 65 years old who received the Ad26.COV2.S COVID-19 vaccine or a placebo. The CDR3 DNA sequence: TGTGCCAGCAGCTTAGTCACAGGGGTCTACGAGCAGTACTTC. It yields the protein CASSLVTGVYEQYF.